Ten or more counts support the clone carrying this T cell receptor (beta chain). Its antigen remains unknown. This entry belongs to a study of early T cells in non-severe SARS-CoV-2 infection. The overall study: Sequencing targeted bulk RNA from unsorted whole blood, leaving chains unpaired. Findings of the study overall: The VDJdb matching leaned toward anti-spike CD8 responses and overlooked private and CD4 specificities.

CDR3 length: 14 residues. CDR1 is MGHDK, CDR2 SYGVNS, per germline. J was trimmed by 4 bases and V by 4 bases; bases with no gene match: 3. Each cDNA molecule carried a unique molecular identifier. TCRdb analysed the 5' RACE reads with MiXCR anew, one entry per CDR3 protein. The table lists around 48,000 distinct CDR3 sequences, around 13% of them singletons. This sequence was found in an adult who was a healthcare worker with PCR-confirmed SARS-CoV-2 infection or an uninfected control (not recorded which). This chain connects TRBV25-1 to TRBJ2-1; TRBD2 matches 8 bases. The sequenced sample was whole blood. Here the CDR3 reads CASSGGTSYNEQFF. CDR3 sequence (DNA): TGTGCCAGCAGTGGCGGGACTAGTTACAATGAGCAGTTCTTC.